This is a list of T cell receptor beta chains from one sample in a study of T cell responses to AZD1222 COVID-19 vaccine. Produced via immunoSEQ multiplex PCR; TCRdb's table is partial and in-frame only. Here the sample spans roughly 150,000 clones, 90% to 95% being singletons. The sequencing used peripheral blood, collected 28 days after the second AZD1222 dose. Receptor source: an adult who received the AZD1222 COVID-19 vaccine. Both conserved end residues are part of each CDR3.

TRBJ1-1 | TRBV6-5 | CASSSTPLSTEAFF
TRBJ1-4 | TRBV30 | CAWKGTGSEKLFF
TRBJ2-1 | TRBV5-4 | CASSSTSGRWNEQFF
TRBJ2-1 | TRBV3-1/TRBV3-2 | CASSQGHSRGNEQFF
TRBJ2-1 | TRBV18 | CASSPHRGQSSYNEQFF
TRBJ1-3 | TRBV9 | CASSSFDSGNTIYF
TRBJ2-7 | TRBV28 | CATSLAGGFYEQYF
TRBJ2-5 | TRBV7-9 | CASSSPGGTRWEETQYF
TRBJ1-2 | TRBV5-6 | CASSPRSGTGQVYGYTF
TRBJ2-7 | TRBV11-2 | CASSLSWDRDYEQYF
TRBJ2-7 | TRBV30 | CAWSWKARIPYEQYF
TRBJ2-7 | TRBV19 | CASTRTGDHEQYF
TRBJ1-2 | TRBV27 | CASSLSKGAWGYTF
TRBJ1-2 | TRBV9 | CASSPRTGGVNGYTF
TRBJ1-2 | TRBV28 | CASSSFHRVGYTF
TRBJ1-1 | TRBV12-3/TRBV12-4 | CASSFDLGTEAFF
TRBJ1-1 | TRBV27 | CANPTNSEAFF
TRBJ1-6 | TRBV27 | CASSLGGSGNSPLHF
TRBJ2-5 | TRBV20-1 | CSARTGFDQYF
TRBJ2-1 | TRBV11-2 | CASSKNLAGLYNEQFF
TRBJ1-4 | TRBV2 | CASRSLGQGIKLFF
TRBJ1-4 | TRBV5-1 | CASSLGPTNEKLFF
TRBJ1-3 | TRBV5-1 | CASSLGALSWDTIYF
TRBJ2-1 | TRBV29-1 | CSVVFTPRLRKGGPYNEQFF
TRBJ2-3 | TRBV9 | CASSPGSQLGDTQYF
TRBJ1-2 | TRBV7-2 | CASSPNGVFDGYTF
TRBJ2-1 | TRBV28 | CASSRAGEGGNEQFF
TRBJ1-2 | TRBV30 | CAWSPRAYGYTF
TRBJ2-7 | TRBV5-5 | CASSLGGWKDGTYEQYF
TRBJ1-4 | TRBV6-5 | CASSVDRRNEKLFF
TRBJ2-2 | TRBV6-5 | CASSDDGGITGELFF
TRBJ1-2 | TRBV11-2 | CASRALRTGDNYGYTF
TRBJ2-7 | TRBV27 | CASSPRGQSYEQYF
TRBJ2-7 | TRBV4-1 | CASSQEGSYEQYF
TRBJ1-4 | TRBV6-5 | CASRPYSSTNEKLFF
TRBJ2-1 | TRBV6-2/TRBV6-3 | CASSFVLAGDEQFF
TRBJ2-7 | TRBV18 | CASRDATYEQYF
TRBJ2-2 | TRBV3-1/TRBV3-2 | CASSQVDWDSQRIRGTGELFF
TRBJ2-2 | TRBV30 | CAWCDGSVGTGELFF
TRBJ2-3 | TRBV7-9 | CASRPQGAGDTQYF
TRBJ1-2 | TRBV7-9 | CASSLKDRTYGYTF
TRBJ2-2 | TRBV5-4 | CASSFDNINTGELFF
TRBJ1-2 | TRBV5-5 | CASSLEPGPYGYTF
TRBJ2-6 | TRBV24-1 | CATSDDTGANVLTF
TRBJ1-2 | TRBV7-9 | CASSPPMTGRYYGYTF
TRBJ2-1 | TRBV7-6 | CASSRGQGNNEQFF
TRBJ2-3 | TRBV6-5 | CASSSLARTDTQYF
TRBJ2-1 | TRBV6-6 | CASRGRGEQFF
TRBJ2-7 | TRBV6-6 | CASSYSIRDLSYEQYF
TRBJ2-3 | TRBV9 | CASTSGRGSTDTQYF
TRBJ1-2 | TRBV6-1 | CASSEVVRVYGYTF
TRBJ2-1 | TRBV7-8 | CASSSYPFGTSGREGDNEQFF
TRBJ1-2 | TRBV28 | CASSFGGTGSYGYTF
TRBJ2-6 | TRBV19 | CASRGYNTGTVAF
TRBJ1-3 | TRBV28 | CASSLPFSGNTIYF
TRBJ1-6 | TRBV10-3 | CAMRGPPYSPLHF
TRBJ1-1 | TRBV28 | CASSLYGANTEAFF
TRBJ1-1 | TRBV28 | CASSWGSGAEAFF
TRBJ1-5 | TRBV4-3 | CASSPEGGAGQPQHF